This T cell receptor (beta chain) was sequenced in a study of CD8 T cells in Susac syndrome. The RNA input was about 0.45 to 1 ug, and it was reverse transcribed with random hexamers. A multiplex approach, immunoSEQ multiplex PCR, amplified TCR beta CDR3 across 54 Vbeta and 13 Jbeta. One entry per CDR3 protein, called by TCRdb with MiXCR from the immunoSEQ multiplex PCR reads. The table has more than 150,000 distinct CDR3 sequences, just under 95% seen once. Sequencing was carried out using CD8+ T cells from PBMCs. This sequence was found in a human donor with multiple sclerosis.

The CDR3 DNA reads TGTGCCAGCAGTCGTAGCGGGGGGTTGAGGAATGAGCAGTTCTTC. Its translation is CASSRSGGLRNEQFF. This rearrangement joins TRBV7-9 to TRBJ2-1; 10 bases are a match to TRBD2. Unmatched junction bases numbered 9, after V lost 6 bases and J lost 7 bases. The CDR3 is made up of 15 amino acids. Germline CDR1 SEHNR, CDR2 FQNEAQ (reference sequence).